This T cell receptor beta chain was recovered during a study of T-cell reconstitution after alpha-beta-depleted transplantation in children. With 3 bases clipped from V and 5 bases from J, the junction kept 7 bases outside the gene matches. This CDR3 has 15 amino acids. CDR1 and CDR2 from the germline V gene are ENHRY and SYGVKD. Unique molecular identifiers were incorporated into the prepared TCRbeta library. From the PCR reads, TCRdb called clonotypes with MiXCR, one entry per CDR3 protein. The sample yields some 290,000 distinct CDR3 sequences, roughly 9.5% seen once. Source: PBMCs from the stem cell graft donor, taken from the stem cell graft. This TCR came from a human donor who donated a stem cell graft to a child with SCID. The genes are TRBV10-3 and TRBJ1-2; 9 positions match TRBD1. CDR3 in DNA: TGTGCCATCAGTGATAGGGACAGGGATAAATATGGCTACACCTTC. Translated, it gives CAISDRDRDKYGYTF.